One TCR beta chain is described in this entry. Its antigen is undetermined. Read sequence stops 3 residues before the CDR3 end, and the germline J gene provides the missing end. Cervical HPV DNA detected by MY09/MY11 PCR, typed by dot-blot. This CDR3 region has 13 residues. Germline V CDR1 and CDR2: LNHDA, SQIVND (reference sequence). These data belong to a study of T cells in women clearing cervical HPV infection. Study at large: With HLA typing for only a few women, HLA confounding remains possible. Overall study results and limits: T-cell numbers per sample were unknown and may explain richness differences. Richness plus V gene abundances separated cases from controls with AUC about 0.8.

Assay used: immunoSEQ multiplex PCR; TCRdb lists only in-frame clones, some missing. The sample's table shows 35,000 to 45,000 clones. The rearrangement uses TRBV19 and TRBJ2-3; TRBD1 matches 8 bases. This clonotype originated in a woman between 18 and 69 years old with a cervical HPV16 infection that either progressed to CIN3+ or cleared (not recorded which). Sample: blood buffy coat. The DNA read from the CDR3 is TGTGCCACCTCCGACAGGGGCCAAGAGACG. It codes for CATSDRGQET. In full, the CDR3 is CATSDRGQETQYF.